These 23 T cell receptor beta chains were all obtained from the same sample, sequenced in a study of Ad26.COV2.S vaccination and SARS-CoV-2 variants. Profiled with immunoSEQ multiplex PCR; TCRdb holds only in-frame clones, not every one. The profile shows hundreds of thousands of clones, about 88% of them singletons. Sample treatment: around 19 received Ad26.COV2.S at low or high dose, single or two shots; roughly five received placebo; per-sample allocation not given. Sample collection was performed on day 63 after the first vaccine or placebo injection. This material consisted of peripheral blood, taken in a trial of Ad26.COV2.S vaccine versus placebo. These receptors originate from a person between 18 and 65 years old who received the Ad26.COV2.S COVID-19 vaccine or a placebo.

This clone was seen once. The CDR3: CATSAWDSNEQFF. CDR3 bases: TGTGCCACCAGTGCGTGGGATAGCAATGAGCAGTTCTTC. The chain carries TRBV24-1 and TRBJ2-1; no definite D call. Germline CDR1 KGHDR, CDR2 SFDVKD. V was clipped by 5 bases and J by 6 bases, with 10 bases between them. There are 13 residues in the CDR3.

This chain links TRBV7-9 with TRBJ2-1; D is perhaps TRBD1 or TRBD2 (5 bases each). Trimming cost V 2 bases and J 7 bases, with 12 bases left between them. Germline loops: CDR1 SEHNR, CDR2 FQNEAQ (reference sequence). The CDR3 runs to 14 residues. The CDR3 region is CASSLMRGRNEQFF. The CDR3 region has the DNA TGTGCCAGCAGCTTAATGAGGGGTAGGAATGAGCAGTTCTTC.

The count of this clone is one. The chain's CDR3 is CATLWRQERNTGELFF. CDR3 DNA sequence: TGTGCCACCCTCTGGAGACAGGAGAGGAACACCGGGGAGCTGTTTTTT. The rearrangement joins TRBV10-3 to TRBJ2-2; D may be TRBD1 (6 bases). This CDR3 comprises 16 residues. The germline CDR1 and CDR2 sequences are ENHRY and SYGVKD. V lost 10 bases to trimming and J lost 1 base, with 19 bases between them.

This clone was seen a single time. The gene calls are TRBV11-2 and TRBJ2-7; 7 bases match TRBD1. After removal of 8 bases from V and 6 bases from J, the junction contained 7 bases not matched to a gene. CDR1 and CDR2 from the germline V gene are SGHAT and FQNNGV. The CDR3 extends over 12 amino acids. DNA for the CDR3: TGTGCCAGCGGCGACAGGGCCTCCGAGCAGTACTTC. Residues: CASGDRASEQYF.

The chain combines TRBV4-1 with TRBJ1-1; no clear D gene. This CDR3 contains 16 residues. From germline, CDR1 is MGHRA and CDR2 YSYEKL. The V gene lost 2 bases and the J gene lost 0 bases, with 13 bases spanning the gap. The CDR3 DNA sequence: TGCGCCAGCAGCCAAACCACACAAGACATGAACACTGAAGCTTTCTTT. Its translation is CASSQTTQDMNTEAFF.

V is TRBV10-1 and J is TRBJ1-3; no clear D gene. CDR3 size: 12 residues. The germline V and J ends were trimmed by 4 bases and 7 bases, with 8 bases remaining between them. Per germline, CDR1 WNHNN and CDR2 SYGVQD (reference sequence). CDR3 region: CASSGFANTIYF. The DNA of the CDR3 is TGCGCCAGCAGTGGCTTTGCGAACACCATATATTTT.

The genes are TRBV28 and TRBJ1-1; 7 nucleotides align to TRBD1. The CDR3 spans 17 residues. Trimming at V came to 3 bases and at J to 0 bases, leaving 10 bases not matched to a gene. The V gene's germline CDR1 is MDHEN and CDR2 SYDVKM. The CDR3 spells CASSFDRATFMNTEAFF. Here the CDR3 DNA reads TGTGCCAGCAGTTTTGACAGGGCGACCTTTATGAACACTGAAGCTTTCTTT.

The CDR3 is CASSPGLNTDTQYF. CDR3 coding DNA: TGTGCCAGCAGCCCCGGCCTTAACACAGATACGCAGTATTTT. The chain has TRBV11-3 and TRBJ2-3, with D unresolved. Germline V lookup: CDR1 SGHNT, CDR2 YENEEA. The CDR3 is 14 residues long. The germline V and J ends were trimmed by 5 bases and 2 bases, with 11 bases remaining between them.

V gene TRBV7-6 combines with J gene TRBJ2-7, with TRBD1 matching 10 bases. Unmatched junction bases numbered 6, after V lost 1 base and J lost 6 bases. CDR1 is SGHVS and CDR2 is FNYEAQ in the germline V gene. This CDR3 region has 15 residues. The CDR3 nucleotides are TGTGCCAGCAGCTTAGGGGACGGGACAGGGGTCGAGCAGTACTTC. Its translation: CASSLGDGTGVEQYF.

This clone was counted a single time. The genes are TRBV4-2 and TRBJ1-3; the D is unclear. V lost 0 bases and J 0 bases, leaving 9 bases between the germline ends. CDR3 size: 16 residues. Germline lookup yields CDR1 LGHNA and CDR2 YNFKEQ. CDR3 residues: CASSQDAPVSGNTIYF. The CDR3 DNA sequence: TGTGCCAGCAGCCAAGATGCCCCCGTCTCTGGAAACACCATATATTTT.

The V call is TRBV7-8, the J call TRBJ2-1; perhaps TRBD2 as D (6 bases). Deletions cut 5 bases from V and 3 bases from J, with 11 bases between. Germline CDR1 SGHVS, CDR2 FQNEAQ. The CDR3 consists of 14 residues. The CDR3 coding sequence is TGTGCCAGCAGCCACTTGGGGGGCTACAATGAGCAGTTCTTC. Translating it yields CASSHLGGYNEQFF. The complete variable domain, with remaining parts taken from reference TRBV7-8 and TRBJ2-1, reads GAGVSQSPRYKVAKRGQDVALRCDPISGHVSLFWYQQALGQGPEFLTYFQNEAQLDKSGLPSDRFFAERPEGSVSTLKIQRTQQEDSAVYLCASSHLGGYNEQFFGPGTRLTVL.

The chain employs TRBV28 and TRBJ1-4, with D possibly matching TRBD1 (5 bases). In germline, CDR1 is MDHEN, CDR2 SYDVKM. This CDR3 has 16 amino acids. V lost 3 bases and J lost 6, with 17 bases in between. The DNA for the CDR3 is TGTGCCAGCAGTTTTACCCGGGCAAGCAGGGATGAAAAACTGTTTTTT. It encodes CASSFTRASRDEKLFF. The complete variable domain, with remaining parts taken from reference TRBV28 and TRBJ1-4, reads DVKVTQSSRYLVKRTGEKVFLECVQDMDHENMFWYRQDPGLGLRLIYFSYDVKMKEKGDIPEGYSVSREKKERFSLILESASTNQTSMYLCASSFTRASRDEKLFFGSGTQLSVL.

J is TRBJ2-5 and V is TRBV30; 16 nucleotides align to TRBD2. With 6 bases clipped from V and 0 bases from J, the junction kept 4 bases outside the gene matches. The CDR3 extends over 16 amino acids. Germline V gives CDR1 GTSNPN, CDR2 SVGIG (reference sequence). DNA of the CDR3: TGTGCCTGCCCGGGACTAGCGGGAGGGTACCAAGAGACCCAGTACTTC. Its protein product is CACPGLAGGYQETQYF.

The chain couples TRBV5-6 to TRBJ2-7, with D perhaps TRBD1 or TRBD2 (5 bases each). Trimming took off 1 base at V and 0 bases at J, with 11 bases between the two ends. The CDR3 has 15 amino acids. Germline CDR1 SGHDT, CDR2 YYEEEE. CDR3 sequence reads: CASSLYPGSSYEQYF. The CDR3 DNA follows: TGTGCCAGCAGCTTGTACCCAGGGAGCTCCTACGAGCAGTACTTC. Looking up the rest from reference TRBV5-6 and TRBJ2-7 gives the full variable domain: DAGVTQSPTHLIKTRGQQVTLRCSPKSGHDTVSWYQQALGQGPQFIFQYYEEEERQRGNFPDRFSGHQFPNYSSELNVNALLLGDSALYLCASSLYPGSSYEQYFGPGTRLTVT.

With respect to this clone: The sample has other DNA sequences that encode this CDR3 too. The chain recombines TRBV18 with TRBJ1-2; D call uncertain. V was shortened by 0 bases and J by 0 bases, with 5 bases between the two germline ends. The CDR3 is 14 amino acids. CDR1 and CDR2 (germline): KGHSH, LQKENI. The CDR3 nucleotides are TGTGCCAGCTCACCACCGGGTTCTAACTATGGCTACACCTTC. Its translation: CASSPPGSNYGYTF.

The CDR3 loop reads CASSFFGLDSYEQYF. In nucleotides, the CDR3 is TGCGCCAGCAGCTTTTTCGGACTAGACTCCTACGAGCAGTACTTC. The rearrangement links TRBV5-1 to TRBJ2-7, with 7 bases identical to TRBD2. This CDR3 has 15 residues. Germline V gives CDR1 SGHRS, CDR2 YFSETQ. After removal of 2 bases from V and 0 bases from J, the junction contained 5 bases not matched to a gene.

CDR3: CASSLASQPRSGELFF. In DNA form, the CDR3 reads TGTGCCAGCAGCTTAGCTTCGCAGCCTCGCTCCGGGGAGCTGTTTTTT. The rearrangement uses TRBV7-9 and TRBJ2-2, with D unresolved. Germline V CDR1 and CDR2: SEHNR, FQNEAQ (reference sequence). V lost 0 bases to trimming and J lost 6 bases, with 14 bases between them. The CDR3 is 16 amino acids.

V is TRBV28 and J is TRBJ2-3, with D possibly TRBD1 on 7 matching bases. V shed 6 bases and J shed 0 bases, with 13 bases lying between them. Germline V lookup: CDR1 MDHEN, CDR2 SYDVKM. This CDR3 is built from 15 residues. CDR3 bases: TGTGCCAGCAGATCGACAGGGACTAGCACAGATACGCAGTATTTT. It specifies CASRSTGTSTDTQYF.

V is TRBV28 and J is TRBJ2-7, with 10 nucleotides matching TRBD1. Germline loops: CDR1 MDHEN, CDR2 SYDVKM. The CDR3 length is 15 residues. V was clipped by 2 bases and J by 6 bases; unmatched bases: 7. The CDR3 bases are TGTGCCAGCAGTTTAGATTCGGGGACAGGGGCCGAGCAGTACTTC. Amino acids: CASSLDSGTGAEQYF.

CDR3 amino acids: CASSPSETQYF. The DNA for the CDR3 is TGTGCCAGCTCACCGTCGGAGACCCAGTACTTC. The V and J genes are TRBV18 and TRBJ2-5; D not resolved. Germline CDR1 is KGHSH and CDR2 is LQKENI. The length of the CDR3 is 11 residues. Trimming stripped 3 bases from V and 5 bases from J, with 4 bases between.

The chain recombines TRBV7-6 with TRBJ2-2; 15 positions match TRBD2. The CDR3 is 17 residues long. The germline CDR1 and CDR2 sequences are SGHVS and FNYEAQ. V lost 5 bases, J lost 3 bases, and 4 bases stayed unmatched. The chain's CDR3 is CASSLGLAGGHTGELFF. CDR3 nucleotides: TGTGCCAGCAGCCTGGGACTAGCGGGGGGACACACCGGGGAGCTGTTTTTT.

This clone was counted between two and nine times. The chain recombines TRBV19 with TRBJ2-1; D unclear. With 8 bases removed from V and 6 bases from J, the gap between germline ends came to 11 bases. The CDR3 contains 12 residues. The germline V gene has CDR1 LNHDA and CDR2 SQIVND (reference sequence). This CDR3 reads CASRNHPNEQFF. In DNA, the CDR3 is TGTGCCAGTCGAAATCATCCCAATGAGCAGTTCTTC.

This clone has only a few counts. The V and J genes are TRBV28 and TRBJ1-4; 11 nucleotides align to TRBD1. After removal of 4 bases from V and 3 bases from J, the junction contained 10 bases not matched to a gene. Germline values: CDR1 MDHEN, CDR2 SYDVKM. This CDR3 is 18 amino acids long. The CDR3 coding sequence is TGTGCCAGCAGTTCCTCTTGGGACAGGGGGGCGCCTAATGAAAAACTGTTTTTT. Its protein product is CASSSSWDRGAPNEKLFF.